These 19 T cell receptor beta chains share one sample of origin, sequenced in a study of T cell responses to AZD1222 COVID-19 vaccine. The repertoire was sequenced with immunoSEQ multiplex PCR; TCRdb's copy has only in-frame clones and lacks some. The table includes 110,000 or so clones, 86% detected once. This specimen was peripheral blood, taken 28 days after the second AZD1222 dose. All receptors derive from an adult who received the AZD1222 COVID-19 vaccine.

This clone was observed a single time. The chain combines TRBV4-1 with TRBJ1-2, with D unresolved. V was clipped by 0 bases and J by 6 bases, with 14 bases between them. The germline CDR1 and CDR2 sequences are MGHRA and YSYEKL. This CDR3 is 15 amino acids long. This CDR3 reads CASSQDTYKPHGYTF. The CDR3 nucleotides read TGCGCCAGCAGCCAAGACACGTATAAGCCCCATGGCTACACCTTC.

The chain couples TRBV24-1 to TRBJ2-3; unclear D gene. CDR3 length: 16 residues. From germline, CDR1 is KGHDR and CDR2 SFDVKD. The V end lost 2 bases, the J end lost 0 bases, and 11 bases lay between the germline ends. CDR3 sequence: CATSDYVFGSTDTQYF. The CDR3 bases are TGTGCCACCAGTGATTATGTTTTCGGAAGCACAGATACGCAGTATTTT.

CDR3 loop: CASSLDYPIQETQYF. In DNA form, the CDR3 reads TGTGCCAGCAGCTTAGACTACCCGATACAAGAGACCCAGTACTTC. The chain recombines TRBV7-2 with TRBJ2-5; D is undetermined. CDR1 and CDR2 from the germline V gene are SGHTA and FQGNSA. The CDR3 extends over 15 amino acids. With 1 base removed from V and 2 bases from J, the gap between germline ends came to 11 bases.

V and J are TRBV5-8 and TRBJ2-1; TRBD2 matches at 15 bases. The V and J ends lost 1 base and 8 bases, in that order; junction bases with no gene match: 1. Germline CDR1 and CDR2: SGHTS and YDEGEE. CDR3 size: 15 residues. The CDR3 bases are TGTGCCAGCAGCTTGAGGACTAGCGGGAGGGATGAGCAGTTCTTC. Translating it yields CASSLRTSGRDEQFF. Complete variable domain (other parts from reference TRBV5-8 and TRBJ2-1): EAGVTQSPTHLIKTRGQQATLRCSPISGHTSVYWYQQALGLGLQFLLWYDEGEERNRGNFPPRFSGRQFPNYSSELNVNALELEDSALYLCASSLRTSGRDEQFFGPGTRLTVL.

This clone appeared a single time. This chain joins TRBV30 and TRBJ2-7, with a weak D call TRBD2 (5 bases). CDR1 and CDR2 from the germline V gene are GTSNPN and SVGIG (reference sequence). The CDR3 has 13 amino acids. With 4 bases removed from V and 3 bases from J, the gap between germline ends came to 13 bases. CDR3 nucleotides: TGTGCCTGGACCCCGCCGAGGGACTACGAGCAGTACTTC. Its protein product is CAWTPPRDYEQYF. Combining the CDR3 with reference TRBV30 and TRBJ2-7 gives the whole variable domain SQTIHQWPATLVQPVGSPLSLECTVEGTSNPNLYWYRQAAGRGLQLLFYSVGIGQISSEVPQNLSASRPQDRQFILSSKKLLLSDSGFYLCAWTPPRDYEQYFGPGTRLTVT.

This chain joins TRBV28 and TRBJ1-6; perhaps TRBD1 as D (5 bases). This CDR3 has 16 amino acids. Trimming took 5 bases from V and 0 from J, leaving 11 bases between them. Germline assignment: CDR1 MDHEN and CDR2 SYDVKM. In nucleotides, the CDR3 is TGTGCCAGCAGTGGGACGGGGAACTCCTATAATTCACCCCTCCACTTT. This sequence encodes CASSGTGNSYNSPLHF.

This clone was detected once. The chain couples TRBV6-2 or TRBV6-3 to TRBJ2-4; TRBD1 matches at 7 bases. Germline V gene data show CDR1 as MNHEY and CDR2 as SVGEGT. The CDR3 is 15 residues long. J was trimmed by 9 bases and V by 2 bases; bases with no gene match: 10. The CDR3 coding sequence is TGTGCCAGCAGTTACCTAGGGGGCGTTATAACCATTCAGTACTTC. Translated, it gives CASSYLGGVITIQYF.

V usage is TRBV20-1 and J usage is TRBJ1-4; D is uncertain. V lost 6 bases, J lost 13 bases, and 21 bases lay in between. Germline V gene sequence: CDR1 DFQATT, CDR2 SNEGSKA (reference sequence). The CDR3 runs to 13 residues. CDR3 sequence reads: CSASTPDTKRLFF. The CDR3 DNA reads as TGCAGTGCCAGTACACCAGACACAAAGAGACTGTTTTTT.

The J gene is TRBJ1-2, the V gene TRBV19; D remains unclear. From germline, CDR1 is LNHDA and CDR2 SQIVND (reference sequence). Trimming shortened V by 6 bases and J by 4 bases, and 12 bases separated the two germline ends. CDR3 length: 13 amino acids. CDR3 in amino acids: CASRDPSTYGYTF. In DNA, the CDR3 is TGTGCCAGTAGGGACCCCTCCACCTATGGCTACACCTTC.

The chain combines TRBV30 with TRBJ1-1, with a tentative D call TRBD1 (5 bases). Germline CDR1 GTSNPN, CDR2 SVGIG (reference sequence). The CDR3 runs to 12 residues. Trimming pared 0 bases from V and 8 bases from J, leaving 10 bases between. The CDR3 spells CAWSVSGREAFF. CDR3 DNA: TGTGCCTGGAGTGTCTCAGGGAGAGAAGCTTTCTTT. Full variable domain (missing parts from reference TRBV30 and TRBJ1-1): SQTIHQWPATLVQPVGSPLSLECTVEGTSNPNLYWYRQAAGRGLQLLFYSVGIGQISSEVPQNLSASRPQDRQFILSSKKLLLSDSGFYLCAWSVSGREAFFGQGTRLTVV.

The chain combines TRBV15 with TRBJ1-2; perhaps TRBD1 as D (6 bases). CDR3 length: 15 residues. V lost 0 bases, J lost 4 bases, and 12 bases lay in between. Germline V lookup: CDR1 LNHNV, CDR2 YYDKDF (reference sequence). The CDR3 is CATSRDSEGGYGYTF. The CDR3 DNA reads as TGTGCCACCAGCAGAGACTCGGAAGGGGGCTATGGCTACACCTTC.

The chain links TRBV9 to TRBJ2-2; 7 bases match TRBD1. The ends lost 2 bases at V and 0 bases at J; junction bases unmatched: 1. From germline, CDR1 is SGDLS and CDR2 YYNGEE. The CDR3 contains 15 residues. DNA of the CDR3: TGTGCCAGCAGCGTTCAGGGGGCGAACACCGGGGAGCTGTTTTTT. Its translation is CASSVQGANTGELFF.

The V call is TRBV6-5, the J call TRBJ1-2; D possibly corresponds to TRBD1 (6 bases). The CDR3 totals 15 residues. Per germline, CDR1 MNHEY and CDR2 SVGAGI. The V gene lost 0 bases and the J gene lost 2 bases, with 10 bases spanning the gap. In DNA form, the CDR3 reads TGTGCCAGCAGTTACTCCCCCGGGGGCAACTATGGCTACACCTTC. Translation gives CASSYSPGGNYGYTF.

J is TRBJ2-2 and V is TRBV7-3; D unresolved. The CDR3 extends over 14 amino acids. Germline V gene lookup returns CDR1 SGHTA and CDR2 FQGTGA. V lost 2 bases and J lost 1, with 5 bases in between. CDR3 region: CASSLSRNTGELFF. The DNA of the CDR3 is TGTGCCAGCAGCTTATCAAGGAACACCGGGGAGCTGTTTTTT.

The genes are TRBV5-8 and TRBJ1-4; D is ambiguous. There are 16 residues in the CDR3. The germline CDR1 and CDR2 sequences are SGHTS and YDEGEE. V shed 8 bases and J shed 6 bases, with 23 bases lying between them. CDR3 DNA sequence: TGTGCCAGTAACTATCTGGGGTTCCACGAGGATGAAAAACTGTTTTTT. Amino acids: CASNYLGFHEDEKLFF.

This chain connects TRBV6-5 to TRBJ2-3; 7 positions match TRBD1. The germline CDR1 and CDR2 sequences are MNHEY and SVGAGI. The CDR3 covers 13 residues. V lost 7 bases to trimming and J lost 4 bases; unmatched junction nucleotides: 5. The CDR3 bases are TGTGCCAGCAACAGGGGATTGGCAGATACGCAGTATTTT. Protein product: CASNRGLADTQYF.

This clone was detected a few times. The V gene is TRBV5-1, the J gene TRBJ1-1, with TRBD1 matching over 7 bases. The trim removed 5 bases at V and 2 bases at J, leaving 6 bases unmatched. This CDR3 contains 14 residues. Germline loops: CDR1 SGHRS, CDR2 YFSETQ. CDR3 in amino acids: CASSGTELNTEAFF. CDR3 in DNA: TGCGCCAGCAGTGGGACAGAGTTAAACACTGAAGCTTTCTTT.

The rearrangement links TRBV20-1 to TRBJ1-5, with D perhaps TRBD1 (6 bases). V lost 3 bases and J lost 2, with 11 bases in between. Germline CDR1 reads DFQATT; CDR2 reads SNEGSKA (reference sequence). CDR3 length equals 14 residues. The CDR3 loop reads CSASDQGRNQPQHF. The CDR3, as DNA: TGCAGTGCTAGTGATCAGGGGCGCAATCAGCCCCAGCATTTT.

The chain couples TRBV27 to TRBJ2-7, with TRBD1 matching over 7 bases. From germline, CDR1 is MNHEY and CDR2 SMNVEV (reference sequence). There are 13 residues in the CDR3. The ends lost 6 bases at V and 5 bases at J; junction bases unmatched: 7. CDR3 sequence reads: CASRETGNHEQYF. The CDR3 nucleotides read TGTGCCAGCAGAGAGACAGGGAACCACGAGCAGTACTTC.